This T cell receptor beta chain originates from a study of T-cell memory formation after mild COVID-19. Study-level findings and limits: Cross-reactive memory seemingly joined, as some responding clones were found in pre-infection memory. The main location of contracting CD4+ clones was CM and EM, and that of contracting CD8+ clones was EMRA.

This CDR3 has 18 amino acids. V shed 5 bases and J shed 5 bases, with 27 bases lying between them. 5'RACE with constant-segment primers built TCRalpha and TCRbeta cDNA libraries with UMIs. TCRdb recomputed calls from the 5' RACE reads with MiXCR, one row per CDR3 protein. The data contain about 340,000 distinct CDR3 sequences, under 15% of them singletons. About this clonotype: Its antigen is not identified.

Material for sequencing was PBMCs or a T cell subset sorted from them (not recorded which). The clonotype originates from a man younger than 35 who had mild COVID-19 (a few samples of this study predate the infection). Cell type and time point are not known. This chain links TRBV12-3 or TRBV12-4 with TRBJ2-5; D is perhaps TRBD2 (6 bases). The CDR3, as DNA: TGTGCCAGCAGTCCCGGAGTAGTCGGGACTCTAGCCGGGGAGACCCAGTACTTC. This sequence encodes CASSPGVVGTLAGETQYF.